The 23 T cell receptor beta chains reported below all come from one sample, sequenced in a study of blood T cell repertoires in COVID-19. Repertoires were generated with immunoSEQ multiplex PCR, while TCRdb's copy carries only in-frame clones and drops some. The sample yields 110,000 or so clones, over 80% seen once. The sequenced sample was peripheral blood. These TCRs come from a woman aged 50 to 60 with acute or convalescent COVID-19.

This clone has more than one count but fewer than ten. CDR3 protein: CASSGHDRSPLHF. The CDR3 nucleotides are TGTGCCAGCAGCGGTCATGACAGGTCACCCCTCCACTTT. The rearrangement joins TRBV12-3 or TRBV12-4 to TRBJ1-6; tentative D call: TRBD1 (6 bases). This CDR3 region has 13 residues. V was shortened by 6 bases and J by 10 bases, with 13 bases between the two germline ends.

V is TRBV19 and J is TRBJ1-1, with D unresolved. Germline CDR1 reads LNHDA; CDR2 reads SQIVND (reference sequence). Trimming took off 3 bases at V and 1 base at J, with 6 bases between the two ends. The CDR3 extends over 13 amino acids. CDR3 protein: CASSINTNTEAFF. In DNA form, the CDR3 reads TGTGCCAGTAGTATCAACACGAACACTGAAGCTTTCTTT.

This sequence joins TRBV12-3 or TRBV12-4 and TRBJ1-2, with D possibly being TRBD1 (5 bases). Deletions cut 10 bases from V and 3 bases from J, with 15 bases between. This CDR3 spans 13 amino acids. CDR3 DNA sequence: TGTGCCACCTCATGGGGGGTCGACTATGGCTACACCTTC. Residues: CATSWGVDYGYTF.

The rearrangement links TRBV28 to TRBJ1-1, with 9 bases that match TRBD1. V lost 5 bases and J lost 3; bases outside the gene matches: 1. This CDR3 has 13 amino acids. From germline, CDR1 is MDHEN and CDR2 SYDVKM. CDR3 in amino acids: CASSGDRDTEAFF. The CDR3 DNA sequence: TGTGCCAGCAGTGGGGACAGGGACACTGAAGCTTTCTTT.

This clone was recorded once. The genes are TRBV2 and TRBJ2-2; D is ambiguous. V lost 3 bases and J lost 4, with 6 bases in between. This CDR3 has 13 amino acids. CDR1 is SNHLY, CDR2 FYNNEI, per germline. CDR3 in amino acids: CASSDFSTGELFF. The DNA of the CDR3 is TGTGCCAGCAGTGATTTCTCCACCGGGGAGCTGTTTTTT.

The chain employs TRBV6-2 or TRBV6-3 and TRBJ2-1, with TRBD2 identical over 13 bases. Germline CDR1 is MNHEY and CDR2 is SVGEGT. This CDR3 has 18 residues. J was trimmed by 7 bases and V by 2 bases; bases with no gene match: 11. This CDR3 is CASSYEFSQGLAGNEQFF. The CDR3 bases are TGTGCCAGCAGTTACGAGTTTTCCCAGGGACTAGCGGGGAATGAGCAGTTCTTC.

The genes are TRBV9 and TRBJ2-7, with 8 bases fitting TRBD1. J lost 5 bases, V lost 0 bases, and 4 bases had no gene match. This CDR3 spans 14 amino acids. Germline V gene sequence: CDR1 SGDLS, CDR2 YYNGEE. Here the CDR3 reads CASSVEAGGNEQYF. CDR3 nucleotide sequence: TGTGCCAGCAGCGTAGAAGCAGGGGGCAACGAGCAGTACTTC.

The CDR3 reads CASCPGTGNSNQPQHF. The CDR3 DNA is TGTGCCAGCTGCCCCGGGACAGGGAACAGCAATCAGCCCCAGCATTTT. The rearrangement links TRBV2 to TRBJ1-5; TRBD1 agrees at 9 bases. The CDR3 sequence is 16 residues long. The ends lost 8 bases at V and 1 base at J; junction bases unmatched: 9. Germline lookup yields CDR1 SNHLY and CDR2 FYNNEI. The full variable domain, in which reference TRBV2 and TRBJ1-5 provide the parts outside the CDR3, is EPEVTQTPSHQVTQMGQEVILRCVPISNHLYFYWYRQILGQKVEFLVSFYNNEISEKSEIFDDQFSVERPDGSNFTLKIRSTKLEDSAMYFCASCPGTGNSNQPQHFGDGTRLSIL.

This clone was seen a single time. The CDR3, as DNA: TGTGCCACCACCCAGAGGCGGGGATTCTCCTACAATGAGCAGTTCTTC. It encodes CATTQRRGFSYNEQFF. The genes are TRBV15 and TRBJ2-1, with D possibly being TRBD2 (6 bases). V was clipped by 7 bases and J by 0 bases, with 16 bases between them. The CDR3 covers 16 residues. CDR1 LNHNV and CDR2 YYDKDF come from the germline V gene (reference sequence).

The chain combines TRBV19 with TRBJ2-6; D might be TRBD1 (5 bases). The CDR3 has 17 residues. Per germline, CDR1 LNHDA and CDR2 SQIVND (reference sequence). Trimming cost V 3 bases and J 0 bases, with 12 bases left between them. The chain's CDR3 is CASSMGPVDSGANVLTF. The CDR3 DNA reads TGTGCCAGTAGTATGGGGCCAGTCGACTCTGGGGCCAACGTCCTGACTTTC.

This clone was counted a single time. The genes are TRBV19 and TRBJ1-5, with 9 bases that match TRBD1. After removal of 5 bases from V and 2 bases from J, the junction contained 10 bases not matched to a gene. The germline CDR1 and CDR2 sequences are LNHDA and SQIVND (reference sequence). The CDR3 covers 17 residues. The CDR3 region has the DNA TGTGCCAGTAGTGCCCCCGGGACAGGGATCGGCAATCAGCCCCAGCATTTT. Translated, it gives CASSAPGTGIGNQPQHF.

This chain joins TRBV30 and TRBJ1-1; tentatively, D is TRBD1 (5 bases). Germline-derived CDR1 and CDR2 are GTSNPN and SVGIG (reference sequence). Trimming took 3 bases from V and 5 from J, leaving 13 bases between them. This CDR3 is 13 amino acids long. The CDR3 sequence is CAWSLRAGTEAFF. CDR3 in DNA: TGTGCCTGGAGCCTCAGGGCGGGGACTGAAGCTTTCTTT.

This clone was observed a single time. The V and J genes are TRBV10-1 and TRBJ1-2; D ambiguous. V lost 4 bases and J lost 10, with 16 bases in between. There are 13 residues in the CDR3. Germline V lookup: CDR1 WNHNN, CDR2 SYGVQD (reference sequence). CDR3 sequence reads: CASSGQAGSDYTF. The CDR3 nucleotides are TGCGCCAGCAGTGGTCAGGCGGGGTCAGACTACACCTTC.

This chain links TRBV18 with TRBJ2-2; D is unclear. With 3 bases removed from V and 6 bases from J, the gap between germline ends came to 5 bases. From germline, CDR1 is KGHSH and CDR2 LQKENI. This CDR3 comprises 12 residues. CDR3 loop: CASSPVAGELFF. The CDR3, as DNA: TGTGCCAGCTCACCGGTAGCCGGGGAGCTGTTTTTT.

The sample holds one count of this clone. The V and J genes are TRBV4-1 and TRBJ2-1, with a weak D call TRBD2 (6 bases). Germline V gene lookup returns CDR1 MGHRA and CDR2 YSYEKL. The V end was cut by 5 bases, the J end by 8 bases, with 22 bases between. The CDR3 is 16 residues long. The CDR3 region has the DNA TGCGCCAGCAGCTTGTCCCCGGGACTCGGGGCCCATGAGCAGTTCTTC. Amino acid sequence: CASSLSPGLGAHEQFF.

This rearrangement joins TRBV24-1 to TRBJ1-4; 9 bases are a match to TRBD1. The CDR3 extends over 16 amino acids. Germline CDR1 is KGHDR and CDR2 is SFDVKD. The V segment lost 3 bases and the J segment 3 bases; nucleotides outside the gene matches: 4. This CDR3 reads CATSDGTGFANEKLFF. The DNA for the CDR3 is TGTGCCACCAGTGATGGGACAGGGTTTGCTAATGAAAAACTGTTTTTT.

V gene TRBV6-1 combines with J gene TRBJ2-3; D is undetermined. Germline loops: CDR1 MNHNS, CDR2 SASEGT. This CDR3 is 14 amino acids long. Trimming stripped 0 bases from V and 4 bases from J, with 8 bases between. CDR3 in amino acids: CASSEAGSADTQYF. As DNA, the CDR3 is TGTGCCAGCAGTGAAGCCGGGTCAGCAGATACGCAGTATTTT.

The gene calls are TRBV6-5 and TRBJ2-2, with D perhaps TRBD2 (6 bases). Deletions cut 9 bases from V and 5 bases from J, with 22 bases between. Per germline, CDR1 MNHEY and CDR2 SVGAGI. This CDR3 is 16 amino acids long. The CDR3 region is CASRYGRGILTGELFF. CDR3 DNA sequence: TGTGCCAGTCGTTACGGGAGAGGGATTTTAACCGGGGAGCTGTTTTTT.

In regard to this clone: Its ends do not fully match the called genes, so a read error is possible. The CDR3: CASSRRTSGSRDTQYF. For the CDR3, the DNA is TGTGCCAGCAGCCGTAGGACTAGCGGGAGCAGAGATACGCAGTATTTT. The rearrangement links TRBV7-8 to TRBJ2-3; 13 nucleotides align to TRBD2. This CDR3 is 16 amino acids long. Looked up from germline, CDR1 is SGHVS and CDR2 is FQNEAQ.

J is TRBJ1-2 and V is TRBV29-1, with a weak D call TRBD1 (6 bases). The CDR3 length is 11 residues. Germline CDR1 and CDR2: SQVTM and ANQGSEA. The V end was cut by 6 bases, the J end by 8 bases, with 13 bases between. CDR3 nucleotides: TGCAGCGTGGATAGGGACAACGGCTACACCTTC. Encoded protein: CSVDRDNGYTF.

V gene TRBV6-5 combines with J gene TRBJ1-2, with no clear D. CDR3 length: 13 residues. Trimming removed 6 bases from V and 9 bases from J, with 17 bases in between. In germline, CDR1 is MNHEY, CDR2 SVGAGI. The CDR3 reads CASSFGEASSYTF. The CDR3 nucleotides are TGTGCCAGCAGCTTCGGAGAGGCTTCCAGCTACACCTTC.

The chain employs TRBV19 and TRBJ2-5; maybe TRBD2 (5 bases). Trimming took off 4 bases at V and 4 bases at J, with 13 bases between the two ends. CDR1 and CDR2 from the germline V gene are LNHDA and SQIVND (reference sequence). The length of the CDR3 is 14 residues. Written as DNA, the CDR3 is TGTGCCAGTAGTACAACTAGAAGGGTAGAGACCCAGTACTTC. Amino acids: CASSTTRRVETQYF.

The count of this clone is one. This chain connects TRBV21-1 to TRBJ1-5; the table's D call, TRBD1, has no DNA check behind it. TRBV21-1 is recorded as a pseudogene. The CDR3 loop spans 15 amino acids. CDR3 sequence (DNA): TGTGCCAGCAGCCTGGCAGGGGCCACCAATCAGCCCCAGCATTTT. Protein: CASSLAGATNQPQHF.